This T cell receptor (beta chain) originates from a study of T-cell memory formation after mild COVID-19. For the study at large: Largely, the TCR clusters proved donor specific.

Study findings and constraints: Unconfirmed was the SARS-CoV-2 specificity of second-wave clones that peaked on day 37. Contracting CD8+ clones were enriched in EMRA, CD4+ mainly in CM and EM.

TCRdb re-derived calls from the 5' RACE reads in MiXCR, one entry per CDR3 protein. Of roughly 310,000 distinct CDR3 sequences in the sample, roughly 15% were seen once. This clonotype has just a few counts. What it recognizes is unknown. Looked up from germline, CDR1 is SNHLY and CDR2 is FYNNEI. The V end lost 7 bases, the J end lost 1 base, and 13 bases lay between the germline ends. This CDR3 spans 14 amino acids. The chain links TRBV2 to TRBJ1-1; D remains ambiguous. The source of this sequence is a young man who had mild COVID-19 (a few samples of this study predate the infection). Cell type and time point are not known. The sequencing sample was made of PBMCs or a T cell subset sorted from them (not recorded which). The CDR3 region has the DNA TGTGCCAGCAAGGCGGGGAGATCGAACACTGAAGCTTTCTTT. It is translated as CASKAGRSNTEAFF.